This T cell receptor (beta chain) appears in the sequencing data of a study of T cells in Graves' hyperthyroidism and ophthalmopathy. This clonotype was counted many times. Germline assignment: CDR1 DFQATT and CDR2 SNEGSKA (reference sequence). J was trimmed by 11 bases and V by 3 bases; bases with no gene match: 10. The CDR3 totals 12 residues. RNA transcripts provided the source from which TCR beta CDR3 regions were amplified. A set of HTBI primers served as the primers for a first-round RT-PCR of the TCR CDR3. TCRdb fed the multiplex PCR reads into MiXCR, producing one record per CDR3 protein. The sample holds 450,000 to 700,000 distinct CDR3 sequences, about half seen once.

The sample consisted of peripheral blood or thyroid tissue (not recorded which). The chain links TRBV20-1 to TRBJ2-7; 7 bases agree with TRBD2. The clonotype originates from an adult woman with Graves' disease, either hyperthyroidism or ophthalmopathy (not recorded which). The CDR3 coding sequence is TGCAGTGCTAGCTCTATGGCGGGAGAAAAGTACTTC. This translates into CSASSMAGEKYF.